These 20 T cell receptor beta chains were all obtained from the same sample, sequenced in a study of control samples from healthy donors and cancer patients. Here immunoSEQ multiplex PCR was the method, and the copy in TCRdb shows in-frame clones only, minus some. This table has 70,000 to 80,000 clones, roughly nine tenths appearing once. Sequencing used PBMCs. The receptors derive from a woman aged 45-59 years with colorectal cancer.

This clone was found a few times. The chain links TRBV5-6 to TRBJ2-5, with a possible D match to TRBD2 (6 bases). V was pared by 4 bases and J by 3 bases, with 10 bases between. CDR3 length equals 13 residues. CDR1 is SGHDT, CDR2 YYEEEE, per germline. CDR3 sequence: CASSLGLEETQYF. CDR3 nucleotide sequence: TGTGCCAGCAGCCTGGGACTTGAAGAGACCCAGTACTTC.

The chain is built from TRBV19 and TRBJ2-2; TRBD2 might be the D (5 bases). The CDR3 totals 14 residues. CDR1 and CDR2 (germline): LNHDA, SQIVND (reference sequence). Trimming took off 6 bases at V and 4 bases at J, with 12 bases between the two ends. The CDR3 sequence: CASSSRAATGELFF. The CDR3 DNA reads as TGTGCCAGTAGCTCGAGGGCGGCCACCGGGGAGCTGTTTTTT.

The chain recombines TRBV5-1 with TRBJ1-4; 7 nucleotides match TRBD1. After removal of 2 bases from V and 8 bases from J, the junction contained 6 bases not matched to a gene. The CDR3 runs 14 residues. The germline CDR1 and CDR2 sequences are SGHRS and YFSETQ. This chain's CDR3 is CASSLSEGAEKLFF. CDR3 sequence (DNA): TGCGCCAGCAGCTTAAGTGAGGGGGCGGAAAAACTGTTTTTT.

This rearrangement joins TRBV28 to TRBJ1-2; a weak D match, TRBD1 (6 bases). V was clipped by 6 bases and J by 5 bases, with 13 bases between them. CDR1 and CDR2 from the germline V gene are MDHEN and SYDVKM. This CDR3 has 13 residues. The CDR3 loop is CASSAGEGYGYTF. In DNA, the CDR3 is TGTGCCAGCAGCGCAGGGGAGGGATATGGCTACACCTTC.

The rearrangement uses TRBV6-5 and TRBJ1-1; D remains ambiguous. The V gene's germline CDR1 is MNHEY and CDR2 SVGAGI. This CDR3 comprises 13 residues. V lost 0 bases and J lost 8, with 10 bases in between. The CDR3 here is CASSYSFQREAFF. Here the CDR3 DNA reads TGTGCCAGCAGTTACTCGTTTCAGAGAGAAGCTTTCTTT.

This chain joins TRBV3-1 (or the pseudogene TRBV3-2) and TRBJ1-2; 9 bases agree with TRBD1. CDR1 is LGHDT and CDR2 is YNNKEL in the germline V gene (reference sequence). The CDR3 is 14 amino acids. V was pared by 4 bases and J by 7 bases, with 7 bases of the junction left unmatched. The CDR3 DNA sequence: TGTGCCAGCAGCCTTTCGTCGGACAGGGGTGGCTACACCTTC. Protein: CASSLSSDRGGYTF.

The chain links TRBV10-1 to TRBJ2-2; D tentatively fits TRBD1 or TRBD2 (6 bases each). CDR1 is WNHNN and CDR2 is SYGVQD in the germline V gene (reference sequence). This CDR3 region has 13 residues. V gave up 5 bases and J gave up 6 bases, with 10 bases separating them. In DNA, the CDR3 is TGCGCCAGCAGTTACAGGGAGGCCGGGGAGCTGTTTTTT. Its protein product is CASSYREAGELFF.

This chain uses TRBV5-6 with TRBJ1-3, with D unresolved. V lost 1 base and J 2 bases, leaving 7 bases between the germline ends. The CDR3 is made up of 14 amino acids. Looked up from germline, CDR1 is SGHDT and CDR2 is YYEEEE. The CDR3 region is CASSLSEAGNTIYF. In DNA form, the CDR3 reads TGTGCCAGCAGCTTGTCTGAAGCTGGAAACACCATATATTTT. Looking up the rest from reference TRBV5-6 and TRBJ1-3 gives the full variable domain: DAGVTQSPTHLIKTRGQQVTLRCSPKSGHDTVSWYQQALGQGPQFIFQYYEEEERQRGNFPDRFSGHQFPNYSSELNVNALLLGDSALYLCASSLSEAGNTIYFGEGSWLTVV.

The chain joins TRBV5-1 to TRBJ1-2; TRBD1 agrees at 12 bases. J was trimmed by 8 bases and V by 5 bases; bases with no gene match: 7. The CDR3 is made up of 14 amino acids. CDR1 SGHRS and CDR2 YFSETQ come from the germline V gene. CDR3 DNA: TGCGCCAGCAGGGGACAGGGGGCCGCCGAGGGCTACACCTTC. This sequence encodes CASRGQGAAEGYTF.

This chain joins TRBV7-6 and TRBJ1-1, with unresolved D. Trimming left V 4 bases short and J 4 bases short, with 4 bases between. The CDR3 totals 11 residues. The V gene's germline CDR1 is SGHVS and CDR2 FNYEAQ. CDR3 nucleotides: TGTGCCAGCAGCTCCGGCACTGAAGCTTTCTTT. As protein: CASSSGTEAFF.

The V gene is TRBV10-3, the J gene TRBJ1-4, with 7 positions matching TRBD1. Germline loops: CDR1 ENHRY, CDR2 SYGVKD. The length of the CDR3 is 17 residues. V lost 2 bases and J lost 6; bases outside the gene matches: 12. The CDR3 protein is CAISEPTTGKKDEKLFF. Written as DNA, the CDR3 is TGTGCCATCAGTGAGCCAACGACAGGGAAGAAGGATGAAAAACTGTTTTTT.

The chain combines TRBV24-1 with TRBJ1-5; D is uncertain. The CDR3 runs to 13 residues. Germline lookup yields CDR1 KGHDR and CDR2 SFDVKD. Trimming pared 4 bases from V and 2 bases from J, leaving 5 bases between. CDR3 sequence: CATSDSRNQPQHF. Here the CDR3 DNA reads TGTGCCACCAGTGACAGCCGCAATCAGCCCCAGCATTTT.

This chain links TRBV4-1 with TRBJ1-5, with D hard to call. The V end lost 0 bases, the J end lost 4 bases, and 10 bases lay between the germline ends. Germline values: CDR1 MGHRA, CDR2 YSYEKL. The CDR3 consists of 15 residues. CDR3 nucleotide sequence: TGCGCCAGCAGCCAAGATCGGGCTGATAATCAGCCCCAGCATTTT. It translates to CASSQDRADNQPQHF.

This clone was detected only once. CDR3 in DNA: TGTGCCAGTAGCTTCAGGTTCTCGAACACCGGGGAGCTGTTTTTT. Translation gives CASSFRFSNTGELFF. The genes are TRBV19 and TRBJ2-2, with D unresolved. Trimming cost V 6 bases and J 0 bases, with 11 bases left between them. From germline, CDR1 is LNHDA and CDR2 SQIVND (reference sequence). The CDR3 sequence is 15 residues long.

A remark on this clone: Germline is not matched at one junction end, which may reflect a read error. The chain employs TRBV18 and TRBJ1-6, with 10 bases aligning to TRBD1. The CDR3 is made up of 15 amino acids. CDR1 is KGHSH and CDR2 is LQKENI in the germline V gene. DNA of the CDR3: TGTGCCAGCTCCCCACCGGGACAGGGGTATACACCCCTCCACTTT. Amino acid sequence: CASSPPGQGYTPLHF.

The rearrangement joins TRBV7-9 to TRBJ2-5; weak D call: TRBD2 (6 bases). Germline V gene sequence: CDR1 SEHNR, CDR2 FQNEAQ (reference sequence). V was clipped by 3 bases and J by 5 bases, with 10 bases between them. CDR3 length: 13 residues. CDR3 DNA sequence: TGTGCCAGCAGCTTCCCGGGGAGGGAGACCCAGTACTTC. It encodes CASSFPGRETQYF.

The chain is built from TRBV4-3 and TRBJ1-3; D is possibly TRBD1 (6 bases). This CDR3 region has 13 residues. Looked up from germline, CDR1 is LGHNA and CDR2 is YSLEER. Deletions cut 0 bases from V and 9 bases from J, with 9 bases between. The CDR3 bases are TGCGCCAGCAGCCAAGAGTCGGGGGCCACCATATATTTT. Translation: CASSQESGATIYF.

V usage is TRBV18 and J usage is TRBJ2-3; 10 bases are a match to TRBD1. The V gene end was trimmed by 3 bases and the J gene end by 4 bases; junction bases not matched to a gene: 4. This CDR3 region has 15 residues. Germline V lookup: CDR1 KGHSH, CDR2 LQKENI. CDR3 sequence (DNA): TGTGCCAGCTCACCTCGGACAGGGGGGCCAGATACGCAGTATTTT. Its translation is CASSPRTGGPDTQYF.

V is TRBV29-1 and J is TRBJ2-2; D is uncertain. The length of the CDR3 is 11 residues. Between the trimmed V and J ends, which lost 3 bases and 7 bases, there was a span of 6 bases. Germline assignment: CDR1 SQVTM and CDR2 ANQGSEA. This CDR3 reads CSVDYFGELFF. CDR3 nucleotides: TGCAGCGTTGACTACTTCGGGGAGCTGTTTTTT.

The V and J genes are TRBV10-1 and TRBJ2-2; D perhaps matches TRBD2 (6 bases). This CDR3 has 14 residues. With 4 bases removed from V and 0 bases from J, the gap between germline ends came to 6 bases. Germline assignment: CDR1 WNHNN and CDR2 SYGVQD (reference sequence). This CDR3 reads CASSGGTNTGELFF. Here the CDR3 DNA reads TGCGCCAGCAGTGGCGGGACGAACACCGGGGAGCTGTTTTTT.